Below are 25 T cell receptor beta chains sequenced from a single sample in a study of blood T cell repertoires in COVID-19. Using immunoSEQ multiplex PCR, the repertoire was profiled, and TCRdb retains in-frame clones only, with some absent. The table lists a few hundred thousand clones, around 90% of them singletons. Specimen: peripheral blood. These TCRs come from a woman aged 35 to 49 who had recovered from COVID-19.

The chain combines TRBV3-1 (or the pseudogene TRBV3-2) with TRBJ1-4, with unresolved D. The V gene's germline CDR1 is LGHDT and CDR2 YNNKEL (reference sequence). V was pared by 3 bases and J by 10 bases, with 12 bases between. The CDR3 runs to 13 residues. CDR3 nucleotide sequence: TGTGCCAGCAGCCAGAGCGCGAACGGAAAACTGTTTTTT. This sequence encodes CASSQSANGKLFF.

The chain's CDR3 is CASRRTTDSTDTQYF. CDR3 bases: TGTGCCAGCAGGCGGACTACAGATAGCACAGATACGCAGTATTTT. This rearrangement joins TRBV28 to TRBJ2-3; possibly TRBD2 for D (6 bases). This CDR3 has 15 amino acids. The germline CDR1 and CDR2 sequences are MDHEN and SYDVKM. The V end was cut by 6 bases, the J end by 0 bases, with 13 bases between.

This chain links TRBV10-1 with TRBJ1-1, with 12 bases aligning to TRBD1. CDR1 is WNHNN, CDR2 SYGVQD, per germline (reference sequence). Trimming took 0 bases from V and 11 from J; bases not matched to a gene: 4. CDR3 length equals 14 residues. In nucleotides, the CDR3 is TGCGCCAGCAGTGAGTCGGGACAGGGGGCCCTCGCTTTCTTT. The encoded protein is CASSESGQGALAFF.

This chain connects TRBV2 to TRBJ2-2; 7 nucleotides align to TRBD1. Per germline, CDR1 SNHLY and CDR2 FYNNEI. The CDR3 is made up of 15 amino acids. The J segment lost 6 bases and the V segment lost 7 bases, leaving 11 bases of the junction unmatched. This CDR3 is CASNFDREVSGELFF. The CDR3 nucleotides read TGTGCCAGCAATTTCGACAGGGAAGTTTCCGGGGAGCTGTTTTTT.

The chain links TRBV5-1 to TRBJ2-2; D is perhaps TRBD2 (5 bases). Germline V gene data show CDR1 as SGHRS and CDR2 as YFSETQ. The CDR3 spans 16 residues. Between the trimmed V and J ends, which lost 1 base and 6 bases, there was a span of 16 bases. The CDR3 bases are TGCGCCAGCAGCTTGTCTGCGGGTGAGGTCGCCGGGGAGCTGTTTTTT. It codes for CASSLSAGEVAGELFF.

The V and J genes are TRBV5-8 and TRBJ1-1, with 7 bases lining up with TRBD1. This CDR3 is 17 amino acids long. The V gene end was trimmed by 1 base and the J gene end by 0 bases; junction bases not matched to a gene: 9. Germline-derived CDR1 and CDR2 are SGHTS and YDEGEE. The CDR3 sequence is CASSLTWGDRMNTEAFF. The DNA of the CDR3 is TGTGCCAGCAGCTTGACATGGGGGGACAGAATGAACACTGAAGCTTTCTTT.

The chain recombines TRBV6-5 with TRBJ2-7, with D unclear. V lost 8 bases and J 2 bases, leaving 16 bases between the germline ends. Per the germline V gene, CDR1 is MNHEY and CDR2 is SVGAGI. CDR3 size: 14 residues. The CDR3 loop is CASRRVPDPYEQYF. CDR3 bases: TGTGCCAGCCGCCGGGTCCCCGACCCCTACGAGCAGTACTTC.

This chain links TRBV7-9 with TRBJ1-4; TRBD1 agrees at 8 bases. Trimming cost V 5 bases and J 5 bases; bases outside gene matches: 7. CDR3 length equals 15 residues. Germline CDR1 is SEHNR and CDR2 is FQNEAQ (reference sequence). The chain's CDR3 is CASSEGQGKNEKLFF. The CDR3 DNA reads as TGTGCCAGCAGCGAAGGACAGGGAAAAAATGAAAAACTGTTTTTT.

The CDR3 is CASSVPGLAGGPNEQFF. As DNA, the CDR3 is TGTGCCAGCAGTGTCCCGGGACTAGCGGGAGGGCCAAATGAGCAGTTCTTC. The gene calls are TRBV6-1 and TRBJ2-1; 16 bases match TRBD2. The CDR3 has 17 residues. The germline V gene encodes CDR1 MNHNS and CDR2 SASEGT. Trimming took 4 bases from V and 7 from J; bases not matched to a gene: 7.

The chain carries TRBV2 and TRBJ2-7; D is possibly TRBD2 (7 bases). Germline V gene data show CDR1 as SNHLY and CDR2 as FYNNEI. The CDR3 is 14 residues long. Trimming cost V 8 bases and J 5 bases, with 19 bases left between them. CDR3 nucleotide sequence: TGTGCCAGCGTTTCCGAGGGAGGGGGGCACGAGCAGTACTTC. Translation: CASVSEGGGHEQYF. Combining the CDR3 with reference TRBV2 and TRBJ2-7 gives the whole variable domain EPEVTQTPSHQVTQMGQEVILRCVPISNHLYFYWYRQILGQKVEFLVSFYNNEISEKSEIFDDQFSVERPDGSNFTLKIRSTKLEDSAMYFCASVSEGGGHEQYFGPGTRLTVT.

The rearrangement uses TRBV7-8 and TRBJ1-4; TRBD1 matches at 9 bases. The CDR3 is made up of 15 amino acids. The germline V gene encodes CDR1 SGHVS and CDR2 FQNEAQ. The V gene end was trimmed by 1 base and the J gene end by 5 bases; junction bases not matched to a gene: 2. The CDR3 is CASSLVDRGNEKLFF. CDR3 sequence (DNA): TGTGCCAGCAGCTTAGTGGACAGGGGAAATGAAAAACTGTTTTTT. The variable domain in full, completed from reference TRBV7-8 and TRBJ1-4, reads GAGVSQSPRYKVAKRGQDVALRCDPISGHVSLFWYQQALGQGPEFLTYFQNEAQLDKSGLPSDRFFAERPEGSVSTLKIQRTQQEDSAVYLCASSLVDRGNEKLFFGSGTQLSVL.

V is TRBV7-2 and J is TRBJ1-5; no clear D. V was clipped by 1 base and J by 3 bases, with 7 bases between them. The CDR3 loop spans 14 amino acids. In germline, CDR1 is SGHTA, CDR2 FQGNSA. CDR3 loop: CASSLGIVNQPQHF. The DNA for the CDR3 is TGTGCCAGCAGCTTAGGTATAGTCAATCAGCCCCAGCATTTT.

The V gene is TRBV9, the J gene TRBJ1-4, with TRBD1 matching over 7 bases. Germline CDR1 SGDLS, CDR2 YYNGEE. J lost 4 bases, V lost 0 bases, and 3 bases had no gene match. This CDR3 has 15 amino acids. For the CDR3, the DNA is TGTGCCAGCAGCGTAGGTGACAGGGATAATGAAAAACTGTTTTTT. The encoded protein is CASSVGDRDNEKLFF. Based on the CDR3 plus reference TRBV9 and TRBJ1-4, the full variable domain is DSGVTQTPKHLITATGQRVTLRCSPRSGDLSVYWYQQSLDQGLQFLIQYYNGEERAKGNILERFSAQQFPDLHSELNLSSLELGDSALYFCASSVGDRDNEKLFFGSGTQLSVL.

The chain recombines TRBV19 with TRBJ2-3; 10 bases fit TRBD1. With V trimmed by 8 bases and J by 4 bases, 6 bases remained unmatched. This CDR3 has 14 amino acids. CDR1 LNHDA and CDR2 SQIVND come from the germline V gene (reference sequence). CDR3 sequence (DNA): TGTGCCAGTGAAGACAGGGGGCGTCCAGATACGCAGTATTTT. This translates into CASEDRGRPDTQYF.

The V gene is TRBV7-8, the J gene TRBJ2-7, with 8 bases fitting TRBD2. The CDR3 length is 14 residues. The ends lost 3 bases at V and 3 bases at J; junction bases unmatched: 4. The V gene's germline CDR1 is SGHVS and CDR2 FQNEAQ. The CDR3 DNA reads TGTGCCAGCAGCTTTGGGACTAGTAACTACGAGCAGTACTTC. This sequence encodes CASSFGTSNYEQYF.

J is TRBJ2-7 and V is TRBV5-1; D is ambiguous. The ends were cut back, 0 bases at V and 2 bases at J, with 9 bases in the middle. The CDR3 spans 14 residues. Germline V gene lookup returns CDR1 SGHRS and CDR2 YFSETQ. CDR3 amino acids: CASSLEPPTYEQYF. The CDR3, as DNA: TGCGCCAGCAGCTTGGAGCCGCCCACCTACGAGCAGTACTTC.

The DNA for the CDR3 is TGTGCCAGCAGCCATAGACAGGGGGCGAACACTGAAGCTTTCTTT. It translates to CASSHRQGANTEAFF. The gene calls are TRBV3-1 (or the pseudogene TRBV3-2) and TRBJ1-1; 10 positions match TRBD1. CDR3 length: 15 residues. Looked up from germline, CDR1 is LGHDT and CDR2 is YNNKEL (reference sequence). Trimming removed 3 bases from V and 1 base from J; junction bases left unmatched: 2.

This clone appeared once. The V call is TRBV3-1 (or the pseudogene TRBV3-2), the J call TRBJ2-4; 12 nucleotides agree with TRBD2. This CDR3 spans 17 amino acids. The junction had 8 bases not matched to a gene; V was cut back by 4 bases and J by 4 bases. Germline lookup yields CDR1 LGHDT and CDR2 YNNKEL (reference sequence). CDR3 in amino acids: CASSLGLAGIGKNIQYF. CDR3 DNA: TGTGCCAGCAGCCTAGGACTAGCGGGAATCGGAAAAAACATTCAGTACTTC.

The genes are TRBV9 and TRBJ2-1; 7 bases are a match to TRBD2. The CDR3 totals 16 residues. Looked up from germline, CDR1 is SGDLS and CDR2 is YYNGEE. J was trimmed by 3 bases and V by 2 bases; bases with no gene match: 8. CDR3 amino acids: CASSVGLVSYYNEQFF. DNA for the CDR3: TGTGCCAGCAGCGTCGGACTAGTTTCCTACTACAATGAGCAGTTCTTC.

The rearrangement links TRBV3-1 (or the pseudogene TRBV3-2) to TRBJ1-1; weak D call: TRBD1 (5 bases). The CDR3 is 15 residues long. CDR1 and CDR2 from the germline V gene are LGHDT and YNNKEL (reference sequence). Trimming removed 4 bases from V and 0 bases from J, with 12 bases in between. The chain's CDR3 is CASSPNTGVNTEAFF. Written as DNA, the CDR3 is TGTGCCAGCAGCCCAAACACAGGAGTGAACACTGAAGCTTTCTTT.

The rearrangement links TRBV5-4 to TRBJ2-1; 7 bases align to TRBD2. The J segment lost 2 bases and the V segment lost 0 bases, leaving 5 bases of the junction unmatched. CDR3 size: 16 residues. Germline V lookup: CDR1 SGHNT, CDR2 YYREEE (reference sequence). CDR3 nucleotide sequence: TGTGCCAGCAGCTTGGGGGCTAGCGGAACCTACAATGAGCAGTTCTTC. It specifies CASSLGASGTYNEQFF. The whole variable domain, filled in from reference TRBV5-4 and TRBJ2-1, reads ETGVTQSPTHLIKTRGQQVTLRCSSQSGHNTVSWYQQALGQGPQFIFQYYREEENGRGNFPPRFSGLQFPNYSSELNVNALELDDSALYLCASSLGASGTYNEQFFGPGTRLTVL.

The rearrangement links TRBV10-3 to TRBJ1-1, with D perhaps TRBD1 (6 bases). Germline V CDR1 and CDR2: ENHRY, SYGVKD. The V and J ends lost 9 bases and 0 bases respectively, with 11 bases between them. The CDR3 spans 13 residues. The CDR3 DNA reads as TGTGCCATTCTCGACAGGCTGAACACTGAAGCTTTCTTT. This sequence encodes CAILDRLNTEAFF.

The chain is built from TRBV11-3 and TRBJ1-4; 7 bases map to TRBD1. The CDR3 has 16 residues. The trim removed 5 bases at V and 2 bases at J, leaving 8 bases unmatched. Germline V gene sequence: CDR1 SGHNT, CDR2 YENEEA. The CDR3 nucleotides are TGTGCCAGCAGCCCACAATGGGACAGTACTAATGAAAAACTGTTTTTT. This gives the protein CASSPQWDSTNEKLFF.

The chain joins TRBV27 to TRBJ1-2; 7 positions agree with TRBD1. Trimming removed 6 bases from V and 8 bases from J; junction bases left unmatched: 9. The CDR3 totals 13 residues. Germline CDR1 and CDR2: MNHEY and SMNVEV (reference sequence). In DNA, the CDR3 is TGTGCCAGCAGCGCGACAGGGTCGGGCGGCTACACCTTC. Its translation: CASSATGSGGYTF.

The sample holds a few counts of this clone. The chain couples TRBV7-8 to TRBJ2-2; 12 positions match TRBD2. Germline assignment: CDR1 SGHVS and CDR2 FQNEAQ. This CDR3 has 19 residues. The trim removed 3 bases at V and 8 bases at J, leaving 16 bases unmatched. The CDR3, as DNA: TGTGCCAGCAGCTTCCTTGAGGCTAGCGGGAGGGCATGGTATGGGGAGCTGTTTTTT. This encodes CASSFLEASGRAWYGELFF.